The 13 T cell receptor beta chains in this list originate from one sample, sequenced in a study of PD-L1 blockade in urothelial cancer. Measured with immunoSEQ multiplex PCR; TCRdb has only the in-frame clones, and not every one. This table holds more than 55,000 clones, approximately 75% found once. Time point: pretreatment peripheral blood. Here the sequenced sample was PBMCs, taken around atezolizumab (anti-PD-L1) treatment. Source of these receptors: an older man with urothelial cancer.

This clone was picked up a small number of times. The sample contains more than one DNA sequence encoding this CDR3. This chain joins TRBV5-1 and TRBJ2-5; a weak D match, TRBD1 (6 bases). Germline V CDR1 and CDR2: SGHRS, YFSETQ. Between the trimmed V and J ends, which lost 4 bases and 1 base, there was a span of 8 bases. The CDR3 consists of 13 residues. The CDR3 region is CASSPDSQETQYF. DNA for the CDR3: TGCGCCAGCAGCCCGGACAGCCAAGAGACCCAGTACTTC.

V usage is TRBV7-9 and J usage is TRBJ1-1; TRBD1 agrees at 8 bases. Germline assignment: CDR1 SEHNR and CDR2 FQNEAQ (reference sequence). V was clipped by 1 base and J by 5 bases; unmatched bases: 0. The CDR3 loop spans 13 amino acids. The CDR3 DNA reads TGTGCCAGCAGCTTAGGACAGGGGACTGAAGCTTTCTTT. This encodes CASSLGQGTEAFF. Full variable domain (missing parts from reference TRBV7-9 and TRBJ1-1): DTGVSQNPRHKITKRGQNVTFRCDPISEHNRLYWYRQTLGQGPEFLTYFQNEAQLEKSRLLSDRFSAERPKGSFSTLEIQRTEQGDSAMYLCASSLGQGTEAFFGQGTRLTVV.

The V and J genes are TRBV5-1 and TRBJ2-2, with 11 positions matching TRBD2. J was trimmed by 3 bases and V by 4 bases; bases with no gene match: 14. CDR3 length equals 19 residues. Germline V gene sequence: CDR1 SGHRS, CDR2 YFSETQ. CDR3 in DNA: TGCGCCAGCAGCCCCGTAGGGACTAGCGGCGTTCGGGACACCGGGGAGCTGTTTTTT. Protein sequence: CASSPVGTSGVRDTGELFF.

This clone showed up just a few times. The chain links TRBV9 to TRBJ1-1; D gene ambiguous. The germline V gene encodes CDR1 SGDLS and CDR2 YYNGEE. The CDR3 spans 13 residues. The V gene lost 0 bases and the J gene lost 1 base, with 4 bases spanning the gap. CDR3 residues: CASSVAGNTEAFF. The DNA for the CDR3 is TGTGCCAGCAGCGTAGCCGGGAACACTGAAGCTTTCTTT.

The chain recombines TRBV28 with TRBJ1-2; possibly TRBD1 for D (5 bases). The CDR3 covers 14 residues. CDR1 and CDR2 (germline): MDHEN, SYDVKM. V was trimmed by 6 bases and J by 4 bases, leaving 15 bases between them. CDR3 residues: CASRGPQTTYGYTF. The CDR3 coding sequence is TGTGCCAGCAGGGGGCCACAAACCACCTATGGCTACACCTTC.

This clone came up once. CDR3 residues: CASSQGGNNEQFF. CDR3 in DNA: TGTGCCAGCAGTCAAGGGGGTAACAATGAGCAGTTCTTC. This rearrangement joins TRBV28 to TRBJ2-1; weak D call: TRBD1 (6 bases). Deletions cut 5 bases from V and 5 bases from J, with 10 bases between. Per germline, CDR1 MDHEN and CDR2 SYDVKM. This CDR3 has 13 residues.

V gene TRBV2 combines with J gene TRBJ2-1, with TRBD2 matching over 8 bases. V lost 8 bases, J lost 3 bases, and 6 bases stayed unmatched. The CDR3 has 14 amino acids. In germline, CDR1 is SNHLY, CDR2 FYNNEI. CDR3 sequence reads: CASRGGSSYNEQFF. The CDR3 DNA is TGTGCCAGCCGGGGGGGTAGCAGCTACAATGAGCAGTTCTTC.

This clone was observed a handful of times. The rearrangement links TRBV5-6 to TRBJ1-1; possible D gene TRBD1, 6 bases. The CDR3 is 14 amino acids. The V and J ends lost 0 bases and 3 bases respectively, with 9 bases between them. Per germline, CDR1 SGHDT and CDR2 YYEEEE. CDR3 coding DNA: TGTGCCAGCAGCTTGGCAGGGGTGGACACTGAAGCTTTCTTT. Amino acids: CASSLAGVDTEAFF. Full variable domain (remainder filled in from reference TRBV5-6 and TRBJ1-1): DAGVTQSPTHLIKTRGQQVTLRCSPKSGHDTVSWYQQALGQGPQFIFQYYEEEERQRGNFPDRFSGHQFPNYSSELNVNALLLGDSALYLCASSLAGVDTEAFFGQGTRLTVV.

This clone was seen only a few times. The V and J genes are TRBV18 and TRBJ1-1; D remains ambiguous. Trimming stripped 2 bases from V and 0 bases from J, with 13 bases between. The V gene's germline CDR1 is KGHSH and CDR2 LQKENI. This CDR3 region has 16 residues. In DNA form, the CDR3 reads TGTGCCAGCTCACCAGTGGAGGGTTCCATGAACACTGAAGCTTTCTTT. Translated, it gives CASSPVEGSMNTEAFF.

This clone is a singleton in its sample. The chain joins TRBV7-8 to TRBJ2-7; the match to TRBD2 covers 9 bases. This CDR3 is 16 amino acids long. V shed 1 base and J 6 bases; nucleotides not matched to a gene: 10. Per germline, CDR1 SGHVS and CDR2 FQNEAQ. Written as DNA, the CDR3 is TGTGCCAGCAGCTTAGTCTTCGCGGGAGGGCTCGCCGAGCAGTACTTC. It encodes CASSLVFAGGLAEQYF. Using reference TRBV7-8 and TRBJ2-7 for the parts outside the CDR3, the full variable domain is GAGVSQSPRYKVAKRGQDVALRCDPISGHVSLFWYQQALGQGPEFLTYFQNEAQLDKSGLPSDRFFAERPEGSVSTLKIQRTQQEDSAVYLCASSLVFAGGLAEQYFGPGTRLTVT.

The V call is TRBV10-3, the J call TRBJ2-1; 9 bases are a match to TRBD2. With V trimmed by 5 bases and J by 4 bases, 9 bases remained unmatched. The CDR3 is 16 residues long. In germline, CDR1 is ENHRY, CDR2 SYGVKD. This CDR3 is CAISNPGLAGYNEQFF. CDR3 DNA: TGTGCCATCAGTAACCCCGGGCTAGCGGGGTACAATGAGCAGTTCTTC.

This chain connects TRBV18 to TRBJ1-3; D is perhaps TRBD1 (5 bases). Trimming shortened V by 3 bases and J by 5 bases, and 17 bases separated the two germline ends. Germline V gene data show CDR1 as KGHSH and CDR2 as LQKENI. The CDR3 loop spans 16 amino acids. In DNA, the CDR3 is TGTGCCAGCTCACCGACGGGCAGGGCTCCCAGAAACACCATATATTTT. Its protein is CASSPTGRAPRNTIYF.

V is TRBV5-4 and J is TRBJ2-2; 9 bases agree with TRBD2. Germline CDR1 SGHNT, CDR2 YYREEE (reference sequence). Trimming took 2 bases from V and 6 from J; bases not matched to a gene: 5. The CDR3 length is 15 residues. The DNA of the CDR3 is TGTGCCAGCAGCTTCGTAGCGGGAGAATCCGGGGAGCTGTTTTTT. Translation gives CASSFVAGESGELFF.